Shown below are 13 T cell receptor beta chains from a single sample sequenced in a study of T cell responses to AZD1222 COVID-19 vaccine. The table came from immunoSEQ multiplex PCR; TCRdb's copy has only in-frame clones and leaves some out. The data contain more than 95,000 clones, less than 95% of them seen just once; the ten biggest clones take up about 5%. The sequencing used peripheral blood, collected on day 0 of AZD1222 vaccination. All receptors come from an adult in good health.

A single count supports this clone. The V gene is TRBV3-1 (or the pseudogene TRBV3-2), the J gene TRBJ2-3, with TRBD1 as a possible D gene (5 bases). The CDR3 runs 16 residues. Germline CDR1 LGHDT, CDR2 YNNKEL (reference sequence). Trimming shortened V by 2 bases and J by 0 bases, and 12 bases separated the two germline ends. CDR3 residues: CASSQFVRVSTDTQYF. The CDR3 nucleotides read TGTGCCAGCAGCCAATTCGTCAGGGTGAGCACAGATACGCAGTATTTT.

J is TRBJ2-1 and V is TRBV5-1; D ambiguous. The germline V and J ends were trimmed by 4 bases and 2 bases, with 10 bases remaining between them. CDR3 length: 14 amino acids. Germline V CDR1 and CDR2: SGHRS, YFSETQ. The CDR3: CASSRSGAYNEQFF. CDR3 coding DNA: TGCGCCAGCAGCCGCTCTGGGGCCTACAATGAGCAGTTCTTC.

This chain links TRBV5-6 with TRBJ1-6; weak D call: TRBD1 (6 bases). The CDR3 covers 17 residues. CDR1 is SGHDT and CDR2 is YYEEEE in the germline V gene. V shed 4 bases and J shed 4 bases, with 18 bases lying between them. The CDR3 here is CASSQSRDKPYNSPLHF. CDR3 nucleotide sequence: TGTGCCAGCAGCCAGTCCCGGGACAAGCCATATAATTCACCCCTCCACTTT.

This clone has only one observation. The chain joins TRBV11-3 to TRBJ2-3; possible D gene TRBD2, 7 bases. CDR1 is SGHNT and CDR2 is YENEEA in the germline V gene. V was pared by 5 bases and J by 5 bases, with 14 bases between. The CDR3 loop spans 14 amino acids. The CDR3, as DNA: TGTGCCAGCAGCCCCCGGGGGGCACGAGATACGCAGTATTTT. Translation: CASSPRGARDTQYF.

The chain couples TRBV6-5 to TRBJ1-4; tentatively, D is TRBD1 (5 bases). Germline assignment: CDR1 MNHEY and CDR2 SVGAGI. Trimming took off 8 bases at V and 4 bases at J, with 14 bases between the two ends. This CDR3 contains 14 residues. CDR3 region: CASVKGRVNEKLFF. As DNA, the CDR3 is TGTGCCAGCGTGAAGGGGCGGGTTAATGAAAAACTGTTTTTT.

This sequence joins TRBV7-3 and TRBJ1-1; D is ambiguous. Germline assignment: CDR1 SGHTA and CDR2 FQGTGA. The CDR3 spans 13 residues. Between the trimmed V and J ends, which lost 2 bases and 5 bases, there was a span of 9 bases. CDR3 region: CASSLDGLTEAFF. CDR3 sequence (DNA): TGTGCCAGCAGCTTAGACGGGTTAACTGAAGCTTTCTTT.

The CDR3 DNA is TGCGCCAGCAGCCAAGTGGTGTCGCCTTCCTATGGCTACACCTTC. The encoded protein is CASSQVVSPSYGYTF. V gene TRBV4-1 combines with J gene TRBJ1-2; D unresolved. Germline V gene data show CDR1 as MGHRA and CDR2 as YSYEKL. The V gene lost 1 base and the J gene lost 4 bases, with 13 bases spanning the gap. The CDR3 contains 15 residues.

The chain is built from TRBV4-1 and TRBJ1-6, with 8 positions matching TRBD1. Germline CDR1 and CDR2: MGHRA and YSYEKL. Trimming removed 0 bases from V and 8 bases from J; junction bases left unmatched: 6. This CDR3 is built from 16 residues. The CDR3 region is CASSQEGQGIDSPLHF. As DNA, the CDR3 is TGCGCCAGCAGCCAAGAAGGACAGGGAATAGATTCACCCCTCCACTTT.

This chain joins TRBV30 and TRBJ2-2; tentative D call: TRBD1 (5 bases). CDR1 is GTSNPN and CDR2 is SVGIG in the germline V gene (reference sequence). The length of the CDR3 is 12 residues. The V end lost 3 bases, the J end lost 7 bases, and 9 bases lay between the germline ends. CDR3 bases: TGTGCCTGGAGCTCAACAGGCGGGGAGCTGTTTTTT. Translation gives CAWSSTGGELFF.

The V call is TRBV4-1, the J call TRBJ2-5; no clear D gene. Per germline, CDR1 MGHRA and CDR2 YSYEKL. The V and J ends lost 2 bases and 3 bases respectively, with 4 bases between them. The CDR3 is 12 amino acids. CDR3 region: CASSQREETQYF. CDR3 nucleotides: TGCGCCAGCAGCCAACGGGAAGAGACCCAGTACTTC.

The rearrangement joins TRBV6-5 to TRBJ1-5; D possibly corresponds to TRBD1 (5 bases). Germline V gene sequence: CDR1 MNHEY, CDR2 SVGAGI. V gave up 4 bases and J gave up 11 bases, with 9 bases separating them. The CDR3 is made up of 11 amino acids. The CDR3 protein is CASSFQGTQHF. CDR3 nucleotides: TGTGCCAGCAGTTTCCAGGGAACCCAGCATTTT.

The chain uses TRBV5-1 and TRBJ1-1; D is unresolved. In germline, CDR1 is SGHRS, CDR2 YFSETQ. The CDR3 length is 16 residues. The germline V and J ends were trimmed by 0 bases and 1 base, with 13 bases remaining between them. This chain's CDR3 is CASSLGHSGANTEAFF. The CDR3 region has the DNA TGCGCCAGCAGCTTGGGTCATTCGGGAGCGAACACTGAAGCTTTCTTT.

J is TRBJ2-4 and V is TRBV5-6; D is undetermined. Per the germline V gene, CDR1 is SGHDT and CDR2 is YYEEEE. The ends were cut back, 1 base at V and 1 base at J, with 12 bases in the middle. The CDR3 is 16 amino acids. The CDR3 sequence is CASSLNGDGAKNIQYF. DNA of the CDR3: TGTGCCAGCAGCTTGAACGGCGACGGGGCCAAAAACATTCAGTACTTC.